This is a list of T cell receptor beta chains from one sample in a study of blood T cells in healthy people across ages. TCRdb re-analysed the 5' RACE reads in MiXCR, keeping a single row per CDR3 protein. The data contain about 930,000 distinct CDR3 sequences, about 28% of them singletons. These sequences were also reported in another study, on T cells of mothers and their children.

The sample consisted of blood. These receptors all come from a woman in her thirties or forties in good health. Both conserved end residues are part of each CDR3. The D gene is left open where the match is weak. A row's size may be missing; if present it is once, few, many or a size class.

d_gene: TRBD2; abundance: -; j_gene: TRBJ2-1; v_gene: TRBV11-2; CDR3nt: TGTGCCAGCAGCAACTCGGGGGGGGAGTCCTACAATGAGCAGTTCTTC; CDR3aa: CASSNSGGESYNEQFF
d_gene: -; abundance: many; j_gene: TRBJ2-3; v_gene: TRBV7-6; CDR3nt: TGTGCCAGCAGCCGTGGGGGGAAGGCAGCAGATACGCAGTATTTT; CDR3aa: CASSRGGKAADTQYF
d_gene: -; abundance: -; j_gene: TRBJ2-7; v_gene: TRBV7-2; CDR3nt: TGTGCCAGCAGCTTAGATGGGACACGCAATGAGCAGTACTTC; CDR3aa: CASSLDGTRNEQYF
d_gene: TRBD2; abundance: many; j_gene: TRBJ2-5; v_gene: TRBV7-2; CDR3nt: TGTGCCAGCAGCCCGCGCGGGATGTCTAGCGGCCAAGAGACCCAGTACTTC; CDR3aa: CASSPRGMSSGQETQYF
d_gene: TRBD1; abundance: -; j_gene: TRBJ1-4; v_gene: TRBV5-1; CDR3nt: TGCGCCAGCGGCGAGACAGGGGGAAAGGAAAAACTGTTTTTT; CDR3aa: CASGETGGKEKLFF
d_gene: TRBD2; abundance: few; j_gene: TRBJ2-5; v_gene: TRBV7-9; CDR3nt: TGTGCCAGCAGCTTCCCCCGGCTAGCGGGTATGGGGGGAGAGACCCAGTACTTC; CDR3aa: CASSFPRLAGMGGETQYF
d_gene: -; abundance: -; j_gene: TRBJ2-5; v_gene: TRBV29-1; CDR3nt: TGCAGCGTGGGGGATAAGGTTTTAGAGACCCAGTACTTC; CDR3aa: CSVGDKVLETQYF
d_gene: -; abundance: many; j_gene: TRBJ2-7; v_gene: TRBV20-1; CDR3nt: TGCAGTGCTAGCGGGGGAACCTACGAGCAGTACTTC; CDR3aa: CSASGGTYEQYF
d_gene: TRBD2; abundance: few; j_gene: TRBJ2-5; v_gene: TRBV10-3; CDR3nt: TGTGCCATCAGTGCCCTAGGACTAGCGGGAGAGACCCAGTACTTC; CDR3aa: CAISALGLAGETQYF
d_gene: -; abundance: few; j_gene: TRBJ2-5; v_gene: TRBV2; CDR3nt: TGTGCCAGCAGTGAAGTGGACAGCGGGGTTGCTGAGACCCAGTACTTC; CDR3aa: CASSEVDSGVAETQYF
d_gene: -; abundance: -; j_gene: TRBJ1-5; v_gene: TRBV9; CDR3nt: TGTGCCAGCAGCGTGGGAGGTGGAGCCGTTCAGCCCCAGCATTTT; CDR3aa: CASSVGGGAVQPQHF
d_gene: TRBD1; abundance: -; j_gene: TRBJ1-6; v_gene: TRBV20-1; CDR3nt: TGCAGTGCTAGTAGGGGGCCCAATAATTCACCCCTCCACTTT; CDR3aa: CSASRGPNNSPLHF
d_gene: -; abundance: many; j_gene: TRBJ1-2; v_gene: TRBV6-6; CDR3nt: TGTGCCAGCAGTTACGGGAGCAGGAACTATGGCTACACCTTC; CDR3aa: CASSYGSRNYGYTF
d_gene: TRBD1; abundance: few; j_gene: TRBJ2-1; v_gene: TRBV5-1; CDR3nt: TGCGCCAGCAGCCCCGGGACAGCCCGAGAGCAGTTCTTC; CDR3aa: CASSPGTAREQFF
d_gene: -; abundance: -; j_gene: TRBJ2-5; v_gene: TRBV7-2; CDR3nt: TGTACCAGCAGCTTAACAGGGACCCAAGGGGAGACCCAGTACTTC; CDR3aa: CTSSLTGTQGETQYF
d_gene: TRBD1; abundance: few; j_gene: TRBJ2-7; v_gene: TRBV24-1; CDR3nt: TGTGCCACCAGTGACCCAATGACAGGGAGAGGGTCCGAGCAGTACTTC; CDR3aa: CATSDPMTGRGSEQYF
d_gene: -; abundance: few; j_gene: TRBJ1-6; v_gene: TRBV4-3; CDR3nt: TGCGCCAGCAGCCAAGAGTTCGGGAACGATAATCCACCCCTCCACTTT; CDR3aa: CASSQEFGNDNPPLHF
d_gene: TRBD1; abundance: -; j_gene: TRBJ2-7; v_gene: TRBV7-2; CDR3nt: TGTGCCAGCAGCTCTCGGGACAGGGGGCGTAACTACGAGCAGTACTTC; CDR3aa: CASSSRDRGRNYEQYF
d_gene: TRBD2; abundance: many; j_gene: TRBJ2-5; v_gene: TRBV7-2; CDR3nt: TGTGCCAGCAGCGTCGGGGGGGCAGGGGAGACCCAGTACTTC; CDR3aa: CASSVGGAGETQYF
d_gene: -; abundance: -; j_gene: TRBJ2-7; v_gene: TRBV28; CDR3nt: TGTGCAAGCAAGGCTCCAGGGGAACCTTCCGAGCAGTACTTC; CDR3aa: CASKAPGEPSEQYF
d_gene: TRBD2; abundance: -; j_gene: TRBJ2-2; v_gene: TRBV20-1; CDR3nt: TGCAGTGCTAGCGGCCCCCAGACTAGCGGGGCAAACACCGGGGAGCTGTTTTTT; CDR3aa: CSASGPQTSGANTGELFF
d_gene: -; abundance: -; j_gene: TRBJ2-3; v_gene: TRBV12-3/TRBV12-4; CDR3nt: TGTGCCAGCGATCAAGGGGGGACGCAGTATTTT; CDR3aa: CASDQGGTQYF
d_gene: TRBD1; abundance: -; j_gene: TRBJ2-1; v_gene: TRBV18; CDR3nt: TGTGCCAGCTCACCCGGACAGGGGGCGATCGATGAGCAGTTCTTC; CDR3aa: CASSPGQGAIDEQFF
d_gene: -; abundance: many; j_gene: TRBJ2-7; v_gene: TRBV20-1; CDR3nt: TGCAGTGCTAGAGACGCTAGGGCGCAGTACTTC; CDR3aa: CSARDARAQYF
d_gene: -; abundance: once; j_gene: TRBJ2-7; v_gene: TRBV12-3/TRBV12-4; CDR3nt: TGTGCCAGCAGTTTAGGGGATTGGGCCTACGAGCAGTACTTC; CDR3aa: CASSLGDWAYEQYF
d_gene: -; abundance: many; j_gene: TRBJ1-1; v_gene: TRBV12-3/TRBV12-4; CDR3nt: TGTGCCAGCAGTTCGGGTATTCCGAACACTGAAGCTTTCTTT; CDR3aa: CASSSGIPNTEAFF
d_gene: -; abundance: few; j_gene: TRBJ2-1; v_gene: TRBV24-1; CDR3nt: TGTGCCACCAGTGATTTAACAGGTCATGGGGATGAGCAGTTCTTC; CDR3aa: CATSDLTGHGDEQFF
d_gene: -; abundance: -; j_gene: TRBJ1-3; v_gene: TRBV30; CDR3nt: TGTGCCTCACCATCCGCTGGAAACACCATATATTTT; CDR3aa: CASPSAGNTIYF
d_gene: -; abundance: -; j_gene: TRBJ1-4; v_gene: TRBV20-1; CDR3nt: TGCAGTGCTAGACCAGGGAATGAAAAACTGTTTTTT; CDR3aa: CSARPGNEKLFF
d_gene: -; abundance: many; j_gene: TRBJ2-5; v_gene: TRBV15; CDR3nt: TGTGCCACCGGCAGGAACCAAGAGACCCAGTACTTC; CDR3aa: CATGRNQETQYF
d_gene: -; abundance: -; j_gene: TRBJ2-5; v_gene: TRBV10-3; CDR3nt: TGTGCCTACGGGCCATTCCCGGAGACCCAGTACTTC; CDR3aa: CAYGPFPETQYF
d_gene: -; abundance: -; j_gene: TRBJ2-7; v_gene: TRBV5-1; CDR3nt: TGCGCCAGCAGCTTGAGGGCAGAGGGGGACGAGCAGTACTTC; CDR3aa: CASSLRAEGDEQYF
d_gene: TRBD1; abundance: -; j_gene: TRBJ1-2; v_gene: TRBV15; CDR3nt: TGTGCCACCAGCAGGGACAGGGGGGGTGGCTACACCTTC; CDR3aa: CATSRDRGGGYTF
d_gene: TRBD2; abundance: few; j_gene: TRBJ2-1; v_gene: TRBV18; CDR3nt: TGTGCCAGCTCACGGGGACTAGCGGGGGAGAATGAGCAGTTCTTC; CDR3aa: CASSRGLAGENEQFF
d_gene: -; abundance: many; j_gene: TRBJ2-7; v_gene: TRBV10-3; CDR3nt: TGTGCCATCAGCACTCCAGGGAACCCCTACGAGCAGTACTTC; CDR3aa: CAISTPGNPYEQYF
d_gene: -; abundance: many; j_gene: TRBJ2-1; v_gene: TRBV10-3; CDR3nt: TGTGCCATCAGCCACCCAAGCAATGAGCAGTTCTTC; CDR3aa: CAISHPSNEQFF
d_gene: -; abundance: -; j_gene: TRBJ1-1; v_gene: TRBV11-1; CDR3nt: TGTGCCAGCAGCTTAGTGGGACTCCTATCGGGCACTGAAGCTTTCTTT; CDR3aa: CASSLVGLLSGTEAFF
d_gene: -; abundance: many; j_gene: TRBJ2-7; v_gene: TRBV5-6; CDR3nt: TGTGCCAGCAGCACCCCGAGGGGGTCCCACGAGCAGTACTTC; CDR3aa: CASSTPRGSHEQYF
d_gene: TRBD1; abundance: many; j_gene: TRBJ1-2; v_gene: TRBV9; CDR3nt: TGTGCCAGCAGCGTAGGGGGACAGGGTAACTATGGCTACACCTTC; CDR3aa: CASSVGGQGNYGYTF
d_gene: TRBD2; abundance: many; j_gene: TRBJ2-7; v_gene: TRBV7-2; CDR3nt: TGCGCCAGCAGTTCTAGCGGGGGTGCCTACGAGCAGTACTTC; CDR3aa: CASSSSGGAYEQYF
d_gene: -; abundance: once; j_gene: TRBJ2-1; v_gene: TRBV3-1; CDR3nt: TGTGCCAGCAGCCAAGATTCCGCTCGTTTCGCCTACGAGCAGTTCTTC; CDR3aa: CASSQDSARFAYEQFF
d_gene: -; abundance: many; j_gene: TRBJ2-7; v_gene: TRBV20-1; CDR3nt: TGCAGTGCTAGTGGAAACGGGTACTTCGACTACGAGCAGTACTTC; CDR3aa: CSASGNGYFDYEQYF
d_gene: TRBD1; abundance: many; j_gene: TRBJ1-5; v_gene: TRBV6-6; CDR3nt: TGTGCCAGCAGTCTGGGGACAGTCAATCAGCCCCAGCATTTT; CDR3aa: CASSLGTVNQPQHF